One and the same sample provided the 24 T cell receptor beta chains below, sequenced in a study of CD8 T cells in Susac syndrome. With random hexamers, 0.5 to 1 ug RNA was reverse transcribed. TCRdb re-called the immunoSEQ multiplex PCR reads with MiXCR, one entry per CDR3 protein. The top ten hold approximately 0.12% of the sample, which has over 95,000 distinct CDR3 sequences, about nine tenths seen once. The sample comprised CD8+ T cells from PBMCs. These TCRs come from a human donor in good health.

The chain combines TRBV3-1 with TRBJ2-3; D possibly corresponds to TRBD2 (5 bases). Trimming pared 1 base from V and 5 bases from J, leaving 16 bases between. The CDR3 extends over 16 amino acids. CDR1 LGHDT and CDR2 YNNKEL come from the germline V gene (reference sequence). The CDR3 sequence: CASSQVGLDVGDTQYF. CDR3 nucleotide sequence: TGTGCCAGCAGCCAAGTCGGACTCGACGTCGGAGATACGCAGTATTTT.

The rearrangement uses TRBV19 and TRBJ2-7; D is uncertain. The CDR3 runs 11 residues. V gave up 4 bases and J gave up 6 bases, with 7 bases separating them. The germline V gene has CDR1 LNHDA and CDR2 SQIVND (reference sequence). CDR3 bases: TGTGCCAGTAGTAATGTGGGCGAGCAGTACTTC. Translated: CASSNVGEQYF.

The V call is TRBV19, the J call TRBJ1-1, with a possible D match to TRBD1 (6 bases). Looked up from germline, CDR1 is LNHDA and CDR2 is SQIVND (reference sequence). The CDR3 consists of 13 residues. The V gene lost 6 bases and the J gene lost 4 bases, with 12 bases spanning the gap. CDR3 protein: CASRVTGRTEAFF. CDR3 sequence (DNA): TGTGCCAGTAGGGTTACAGGGCGCACTGAAGCTTTCTTT.

This clonotype was counted once. The genes are TRBV20-1 and TRBJ2-3; D remains unclear. Germline V gene sequence: CDR1 DFQATT, CDR2 SNEGSKA (reference sequence). V lost 3 bases and J 2 bases, leaving 9 bases between the germline ends. The CDR3 is 13 residues long. The chain's CDR3 is CSARAAVTDTQYF. The CDR3 coding sequence is TGCAGTGCTAGGGCGGCGGTCACAGATACGCAGTATTTT.

The rearrangement links TRBV15 to TRBJ1-1, with a weak D call TRBD1 (5 bases). This CDR3 has 21 amino acids. V lost 1 base to trimming and J lost 1 base, with 28 bases between them. CDR1 is LNHNV and CDR2 is YYDKDF in the germline V gene (reference sequence). The CDR3 loop reads CATSRAGESRYSRNSNTEAFF. The CDR3 DNA reads TGTGCCACCAGCAGAGCGGGGGAAAGCCGATACTCCCGAAACTCGAACACTGAAGCTTTCTTT.

In DNA, the CDR3 is TGCAGCGTATTAAAGGGCAGGGGCTCGCAGATCTATGGCTACACCTTC. This sequence encodes CSVLKGRGSQIYGYTF. The genes are TRBV29-1 and TRBJ1-2; D is perhaps TRBD1 (6 bases). Germline V gene data show CDR1 as SQVTM and CDR2 as ANQGSEA. This CDR3 is built from 16 residues. V gave up 6 bases and J gave up 4 bases, with 24 bases separating them.

The chain joins TRBV4-3 to TRBJ2-2, with 9 bases that match TRBD2. Germline lookup yields CDR1 LGHNA and CDR2 YSLEER. V was pared by 0 bases and J by 1 base, with 3 bases of the junction left unmatched. The CDR3 consists of 17 residues. DNA of the CDR3: TGCGCCAGCAGCCAAGAACCTAGCGGGATGAACACCGGGGAGCTGTTTTTT. It yields the protein CASSQEPSGMNTGELFF.

The V gene is TRBV5-6, the J gene TRBJ1-1; unclear D gene. Deletions cut 2 bases from V and 0 bases from J, with 8 bases between. The CDR3 is made up of 14 amino acids. CDR1 and CDR2 (germline): SGHDT, YYEEEE. The CDR3 loop is CASSFVQMNTEAFF. CDR3 coding DNA: TGTGCCAGCAGCTTTGTACAGATGAACACTGAAGCTTTCTTT.

The V and J genes are TRBV12-3 or TRBV12-4 and TRBJ2-7; D could derive from TRBD1 or TRBD2 (5 bases each). V lost 5 bases to trimming and J lost 4 bases, with 12 bases between them. The CDR3 has 13 residues. CDR3 coding DNA: TGTGCCAGCAGTGACAGTACGGGATACGAGCAGTACTTC. This encodes CASSDSTGYEQYF.

V gene TRBV5-4 combines with J gene TRBJ2-1; maybe TRBD2 (5 bases). V was cut by 4 bases and J by 2 bases, with 16 bases left in between. CDR1 SGHNT and CDR2 YYREEE come from the germline V gene (reference sequence). The CDR3 extends over 16 amino acids. The CDR3 sequence is CASSTRGTHPYNEQFF. CDR3 bases: TGTGCCAGCAGCACCCGGGGAACTCACCCCTACAATGAGCAGTTCTTC.

The V gene is TRBV10-3, the J gene TRBJ2-1; TRBD2 matches 11 bases. Looked up from germline, CDR1 is ENHRY and CDR2 is SYGVKD. The length of the CDR3 is 14 residues. The J segment lost 9 bases and the V segment lost 5 bases, leaving 6 bases of the junction unmatched. CDR3 loop: CAISPGLAEGEQFF. CDR3 nucleotide sequence: TGTGCCATCAGTCCGGGACTAGCGGAGGGTGAGCAGTTCTTC.

The CDR3 spells CASREGGEPREQYF. Here the CDR3 DNA reads TGTGCCAGCAGGGAAGGTGGGGAACCGCGGGAGCAGTACTTC. This chain links TRBV7-2 with TRBJ2-7; D unresolved. The CDR3 is 14 residues long. Germline CDR1 reads SGHTA; CDR2 reads FQGNSA. V was trimmed by 6 bases and J by 7 bases, leaving 19 bases between them. The entire variable domain, with the rest obtained from reference TRBV7-2 and TRBJ2-7, is as follows: GAGVSQSPSNKVTEKGKDVELRCDPISGHTALYWYRQSLGQGLEFLIYFQGNSAPDKSGLPSDRFSAERTGGSVSTLTIQRTQQEDSAVYLCASREGGEPREQYFGPGTRLTVT.

This chain links TRBV5-1 with TRBJ2-7; TRBD1 matches 11 bases. The germline V gene has CDR1 SGHRS and CDR2 YFSETQ. This CDR3 is 14 amino acids long. Trimming removed 4 bases from V and 7 bases from J; junction bases left unmatched: 7. In DNA, the CDR3 is TGCGCCAGCAGCACCGGGACAGGGGGGCGAGAGCAGTACTTC. Translated, it gives CASSTGTGGREQYF.

The J gene is TRBJ2-7, the V gene TRBV20-1, with 10 nucleotides matching TRBD2. Germline trimming cut 0 bases from V and 1 base from J; bases unmatched to any gene: 9. The CDR3 length is 17 residues. Germline CDR1 is DFQATT and CDR2 is SNEGSKA (reference sequence). CDR3 DNA: TGCAGTGCTAGAGACCCTAGCGGGGGCCGGAAATCCTACGAGCAGTACTTC. It specifies CSARDPSGGRKSYEQYF.

The rearrangement links TRBV6-2 or TRBV6-3 to TRBJ2-7; D is unclear. This CDR3 contains 13 residues. With 4 bases removed from V and 6 bases from J, the gap between germline ends came to 13 bases. Per germline, CDR1 MNHEY and CDR2 SVGEGT. The CDR3 reads CASSFIGLVEQYF. The CDR3 region has the DNA TGTGCCAGCAGTTTTATTGGGTTGGTCGAGCAGTACTTC.

This sequence joins TRBV7-2 and TRBJ1-3, with D tentatively TRBD1 (6 bases). Per the germline V gene, CDR1 is SGHTA and CDR2 is FQGNSA. CDR3 length: 17 residues. V was cut by 2 bases and J by 0 bases, with 14 bases left in between. The CDR3 region is CASSLSQGTSSGNTIYF. The DNA of the CDR3 is TGTGCCAGCAGCTTATCCCAGGGGACGAGCTCTGGAAACACCATATATTTT. The full variable domain, rest sourced from reference TRBV7-2 and TRBJ1-3, is GAGVSQSPSNKVTEKGKDVELRCDPISGHTALYWYRQSLGQGLEFLIYFQGNSAPDKSGLPSDRFSAERTGGSVSTLTIQRTQQEDSAVYLCASSLSQGTSSGNTIYFGEGSWLTVV.

V usage is TRBV7-2 and J usage is TRBJ2-5; D is possibly TRBD1 or TRBD2 (6 bases each). Trimming removed 1 base at V and 2 bases at J, with 14 bases between. This CDR3 region has 16 residues. CDR1 SGHTA and CDR2 FQGNSA come from the germline V gene. Here the CDR3 DNA reads TGTGCCAGCAGCTTAGACGGCGGGACAACACAAGAGACCCAGTACTTC. Its translation is CASSLDGGTTQETQYF.

The genes are TRBV7-3 and TRBJ2-1; D not resolved. V gave up 4 bases and J gave up 5 bases, with 21 bases separating them. This CDR3 is built from 17 residues. Looked up from germline, CDR1 is SGHTA and CDR2 is FQGTGA. The CDR3 loop reads CASSWVGDTIYNNEQFF. The CDR3 DNA reads as TGTGCCAGCAGCTGGGTAGGAGATACGATATACAACAATGAGCAGTTCTTC. Complete variable domain (other parts from reference TRBV7-3 and TRBJ2-1): GAGVSQTPSNKVTEKGKYVELRCDPISGHTALYWYRQSLGQGPEFLIYFQGTGAADDSGLPNDRFFAVRPEGSVSTLKIQRTERGDSAVYLCASSWVGDTIYNNEQFFGPGTRLTVL.

The chain recombines TRBV3-1 with TRBJ1-3, with D perhaps matching TRBD1 (5 bases). Trimming cost V 1 base and J 0 bases, with 16 bases left between them. CDR3 length: 18 residues. The germline V gene encodes CDR1 LGHDT and CDR2 YNNKEL (reference sequence). This CDR3 is CASSQATPGGGSGNTIYF. The CDR3 DNA follows: TGTGCCAGCAGCCAAGCTACACCCGGGGGGGGCTCTGGAAACACCATATATTTT.

The V and J genes are TRBV2 and TRBJ2-3; 9 bases match TRBD1. The germline V gene encodes CDR1 SNHLY and CDR2 FYNNEI. V lost 10 bases, J lost 3 bases, and 8 bases stayed unmatched. The CDR3 spans 14 residues. The CDR3: CATNRGLGTDTQYF. CDR3 in DNA: TGTGCCACCAACAGGGGGCTTGGAACAGATACGCAGTATTTT.

The chain combines TRBV7-9 with TRBJ2-3, with 8 bases fitting TRBD1. The V and J ends lost 5 bases and 2 bases, in that order; junction bases with no gene match: 15. Germline CDR1 and CDR2: SEHNR and FQNEAQ (reference sequence). The CDR3 loop spans 18 amino acids. CDR3 coding DNA: TGTGCCAGCAGCGACACTGCCGGGACAGGTCCTTCCACAGATACGCAGTATTTT. Residues: CASSDTAGTGPSTDTQYF.

The chain uses TRBV6-1 and TRBJ1-5; no clear D. Germline CDR1 reads MNHNS; CDR2 reads SASEGT. The V end lost 2 bases, the J end lost 6 bases, and 8 bases lay between the germline ends. CDR3 length: 13 amino acids. CDR3 DNA: TGTGCCAGCAGTGAACAAAGAGGTCAGCCCCAGCATTTT. This translates into CASSEQRGQPQHF.

The V and J genes are TRBV20-1 and TRBJ2-7; D ambiguous. Germline lookup yields CDR1 DFQATT and CDR2 SNEGSKA (reference sequence). The CDR3 spans 12 residues. Trimming took 3 bases from V and 4 from J, leaving 10 bases between them. CDR3: CSASRLIYEQYF. The CDR3 bases are TGCAGTGCTAGCCGTTTAATATACGAGCAGTACTTC.

This sequence joins TRBV30 and TRBJ1-3, with TRBD1 matching over 7 bases. The CDR3 consists of 15 residues. The germline V gene has CDR1 GTSNPN and CDR2 SVGIG (reference sequence). The V and J ends lost 5 bases and 0 bases, in that order; junction bases with no gene match: 7. The CDR3 DNA follows: TGTGCCTGGGAACCGGGACAGAGCTCTGGAAACACCATATATTTT. It translates to CAWEPGQSSGNTIYF.